This passage covers 18 T cell receptor beta chains from one sample sequenced in a study of Ad26.COV2.S vaccination and SARS-CoV-2 variants. TCRdb's table, derived via immunoSEQ multiplex PCR, lists solely in-frame clones and lacks some. This table holds 360,000 or so clones, about nine tenths found once. The sample's treatment: around 19 received Ad26.COV2.S at low or high dose, single or two shots; several received placebo; per-sample allocation not given. Samples came from day 63 after the first vaccine or placebo injection. The sequencing here drew on peripheral blood, taken in a trial of Ad26.COV2.S vaccine versus placebo. These receptors were collected from a person between 18 and 60 years old who received the Ad26.COV2.S COVID-19 vaccine or a placebo.

The rearrangement links TRBV6-5 to TRBJ1-1; the D gene is possibly TRBD1 (6 bases). The CDR3 sequence is 14 residues long. V shed 8 bases and J shed 5 bases, with 18 bases lying between them. CDR1 and CDR2 from the germline V gene are MNHEY and SVGAGI. The CDR3 loop reads CASGAPQGGTEAFF. Written as DNA, the CDR3 is TGTGCCAGCGGGGCCCCACAGGGAGGGACTGAAGCTTTCTTT.

This clone was seen a single time. CDR3 region: CASSLRGARKETQYF. The CDR3 nucleotides read TGTGCCAGCAGCTTAAGGGGGGCGCGGAAAGAGACCCAGTACTTC. The chain uses TRBV7-2 and TRBJ2-5; either TRBD1 or TRBD2 may supply D (6 bases each). The germline gives CDR1 SGHTA, CDR2 FQGNSA. V shed 2 bases and J shed 3 bases, with 13 bases lying between them. This CDR3 is built from 15 residues. The full variable domain, in which reference TRBV7-2 and TRBJ2-5 provide the parts outside the CDR3, is GAGVSQSPSNKVTEKGKDVELRCDPISGHTALYWYRQSLGQGLEFLIYFQGNSAPDKSGLPSDRFSAERTGGSVSTLTIQRTQQEDSAVYLCASSLRGARKETQYFGPGTRLLVL.

This clone was detected only once. This sequence joins TRBV5-4 and TRBJ2-1, with 12 bases that match TRBD2. The V gene end was trimmed by 0 bases and the J gene end by 0 bases; junction bases not matched to a gene: 4. The CDR3 covers 18 residues. Germline V gene data show CDR1 as SGHNT and CDR2 as YYREEE (reference sequence). In DNA form, the CDR3 reads TGTGCCAGCAGCTTGGGGACTAGCGGGGAAAGCTCCTACAATGAGCAGTTCTTC. Protein sequence: CASSLGTSGESSYNEQFF.

The J gene is TRBJ2-7, the V gene TRBV6-5; D gene ambiguous. The germline V gene encodes CDR1 MNHEY and CDR2 SVGAGI. This CDR3 spans 13 amino acids. Trimming cost V 3 bases and J 4 bases, with 10 bases left between them. The CDR3 DNA follows: TGTGCCAGCAGTTATGGGGTGGGGTACGAGCAGTACTTC. Its protein is CASSYGVGYEQYF.

This sequence joins TRBV20-1 and TRBJ1-2; D uncertain. CDR3 size: 11 residues. The ends were cut back, 4 bases at V and 3 bases at J, with 6 bases in the middle. Germline V gene sequence: CDR1 DFQATT, CDR2 SNEGSKA (reference sequence). In DNA form, the CDR3 reads TGCAGTGCTATTGGGGACTATGGCTACACCTTC. Its translation is CSAIGDYGYTF.

This clone came up a few times. The rearrangement uses TRBV20-1 and TRBJ2-2; no reliable D call. CDR3 length equals 11 residues. Germline V gene data show CDR1 as DFQATT and CDR2 as SNEGSKA (reference sequence). Trimming shortened V by 3 bases and J by 4 bases, and 3 bases separated the two germline ends. The CDR3 DNA is TGCAGTGCTAGCTTCACCGGGGAGCTGTTTTTT. Its translation: CSASFTGELFF.

J is TRBJ2-7 and V is TRBV20-1, with D uncertain. V lost 6 bases, J lost 3 bases, and 9 bases lay in between. The CDR3 contains 11 residues. In germline, CDR1 is DFQATT, CDR2 SNEGSKA (reference sequence). In DNA, the CDR3 is TGCAGTGCCCTAAGCAGCTACGAGCAGTACTTC. Protein: CSALSSYEQYF.

This clone was observed a single time. The chain joins TRBV6-5 to TRBJ1-2; D is possibly TRBD1 (5 bases). Trimming took off 7 bases at V and 8 bases at J, with 17 bases between the two ends. The CDR3 contains 13 residues. Germline CDR1 is MNHEY and CDR2 is SVGAGI. This chain's CDR3 is CASTGEDAEGYTF. As DNA, the CDR3 is TGTGCCAGCACGGGGGAGGACGCAGAAGGCTACACCTTC.

V gene TRBV11-2 combines with J gene TRBJ2-1; no firm D call. Trimming pared 7 bases from V and 7 bases from J, leaving 14 bases between. Germline CDR1 reads SGHAT; CDR2 reads FQNNGV. The CDR3 runs to 13 residues. The CDR3 nucleotides read TGTGCCAGCAACCCCAACAGTGGAAATGAGCAGTTCTTC. Protein sequence: CASNPNSGNEQFF.

The chain recombines TRBV5-6 with TRBJ2-3; D tentatively fits TRBD1 or TRBD2 (5 bases each). The CDR3 has 12 amino acids. Germline V gene data show CDR1 as SGHDT and CDR2 as YYEEEE. The V and J ends lost 1 base and 6 bases respectively, with 6 bases between them. Here the CDR3 reads CASSLWGDTQYF. The DNA of the CDR3 is TGTGCCAGCAGCTTGTGGGGGGATACGCAGTATTTT.

The chain joins TRBV18 to TRBJ1-5; maybe TRBD1 (6 bases). Deletions cut 5 bases from V and 3 bases from J, with 11 bases between. Germline V gives CDR1 KGHSH, CDR2 LQKENI. This CDR3 spans 14 amino acids. CDR3 nucleotides: TGTGCCAGCTCAGCGGACAGAAACAATCAGCCCCAGCATTTT. Protein sequence: CASSADRNNQPQHF.

The V and J genes are TRBV4-1 and TRBJ2-3, with TRBD2 matching over 12 bases. Germline assignment: CDR1 MGHRA and CDR2 YSYEKL. With 4 bases clipped from V and 5 bases from J, the junction kept 1 base outside the gene matches. CDR3 length: 14 residues. CDR3 nucleotide sequence: TGCGCCAGCAGCCCTAGCGGGGGGGTAGATACGCAGTATTTT. Translating it yields CASSPSGGVDTQYF.

The chain has TRBV5-4 and TRBJ1-2, with 8 bases lining up with TRBD1. This CDR3 is built from 14 residues. V trimming: 7 bases; J trimming: 8 bases; junction bases outside the gene matches: 13. CDR1 SGHNT and CDR2 YYREEE come from the germline V gene (reference sequence). Here the CDR3 DNA reads TGTGCCAGCCCGCCGCCGACAGGGGTACGCGGCTACACCTTC. Translated: CASPPPTGVRGYTF.

This rearrangement joins TRBV7-8 to TRBJ1-2; 7 nucleotides align to TRBD1. Germline V lookup: CDR1 SGHVS, CDR2 FQNEAQ. CDR3 size: 15 residues. The V segment lost 1 base and the J segment 4 bases; nucleotides outside the gene matches: 6. The CDR3 region is CASSLEQGRSYGYTF. For the CDR3, the DNA is TGTGCCAGCAGCTTAGAACAGGGGAGAAGCTATGGCTACACCTTC.

The rearrangement joins TRBV12-5 to TRBJ2-5; 9 bases align to TRBD2. CDR3 size: 15 residues. CDR1 is LGHNT, CDR2 FRNRAP, per germline. V lost 3 bases to trimming and J lost 1 base; unmatched junction nucleotides: 3. The CDR3 DNA reads TGTGCTAGTGGTTTAGCGGGGGGCACCCAAGAGACCCAGTACTTC. This codes for CASGLAGGTQETQYF.

The chain carries TRBV7-2 and TRBJ2-4; D is undetermined. The CDR3 has 15 amino acids. Per the germline V gene, CDR1 is SGHTA and CDR2 is FQGNSA. Trimming took 5 bases from V and 3 from J, leaving 14 bases between them. The CDR3 DNA follows: TGTGCCAGCAGCCCCGTTGTGGCAGTCAAAAACATTCAGTACTTC. Its translation: CASSPVVAVKNIQYF.

DNA for the CDR3: TGTGCCAGTCGGACCGGACAGAACTCTGGAAACACCATATATTTT. Encoded protein: CASRTGQNSGNTIYF. The chain carries TRBV6-5 and TRBJ1-3, with D tentatively TRBD1 (6 bases). The CDR3 length is 15 residues. Trimming pared 9 bases from V and 0 bases from J, leaving 15 bases between. The germline V gene has CDR1 MNHEY and CDR2 SVGAGI.

V and J are TRBV25-1 and TRBJ1-4; D unresolved. V was shortened by 5 bases and J by 8 bases, with 18 bases between the two germline ends. The CDR3 extends over 15 amino acids. Germline loops: CDR1 MGHDK, CDR2 SYGVNS. For the CDR3, the DNA is TGTGCCAGCAGTCACCCGAGCCTCGAAAGAGAAAAACTGTTTTTT. It specifies CASSHPSLEREKLFF.